These 30 T cell receptor beta chains were all obtained from the same sample, sequenced in a study of blood T cell repertoires in COVID-19. Clones were read by immunoSEQ multiplex PCR, and TCRdb kept only the in-frame ones, dropping some. The sample contains roughly 49,000 clones, more than 80% of which appear only once. The sequenced material came from peripheral blood. Receptors were obtained from a man in his forties with acute or convalescent COVID-19.

This clone was seen once. The chain employs TRBV19 and TRBJ1-5; possibly TRBD1 for D (6 bases). CDR3 length equals 16 residues. Germline CDR1 and CDR2: LNHDA and SQIVND (reference sequence). V dropped 6 bases and J dropped 1 base, with 16 bases sitting between them. CDR3 region: CASSLQGMSSNQPQHF. In DNA form, the CDR3 reads TGTGCCAGTAGCCTACAGGGTATGTCGAGCAATCAGCCCCAGCATTTT.

The chain joins TRBV30 to TRBJ1-6, with D perhaps matching TRBD1 (5 bases). CDR1 and CDR2 (germline): GTSNPN, SVGIG (reference sequence). V was shortened by 8 bases and J by 7 bases, with 12 bases between the two germline ends. The CDR3 contains 12 residues. Here the CDR3 DNA reads TGTGCCCGCAGGGATTTGAATTCACCCCTCCACTTT. Its protein product is CARRDLNSPLHF.

The CDR3 DNA follows: TGCGCCAGAGGGGGACAGCTGAACACTGAAGCTTTCTTT. Translating gives CARGGQLNTEAFF. The genes are TRBV5-1 and TRBJ1-1; 7 bases agree with TRBD1. Germline CDR1 is SGHRS and CDR2 is YFSETQ. V trimming: 8 bases; J trimming: 0 bases; junction bases outside the gene matches: 4. The CDR3 spans 13 residues.

The chain joins TRBV4-2 to TRBJ2-7; D remains unclear. This CDR3 is 14 amino acids long. CDR1 and CDR2 from the germline V gene are LGHNA and YNFKEQ. V gave up 2 bases and J gave up 3 bases, with 11 bases separating them. The CDR3 spells CASSQSRLVYEQYF. CDR3 nucleotides: TGTGCCAGCAGCCAATCACGACTTGTCTACGAGCAGTACTTC.

The V gene is TRBV5-6, the J gene TRBJ2-5; TRBD1 aligns across 8 bases. Per germline, CDR1 SGHDT and CDR2 YYEEEE. The J segment lost 6 bases and the V segment lost 3 bases, leaving 7 bases of the junction unmatched. The CDR3 extends over 14 amino acids. CDR3 amino acids: CASSSRTGGKTQYF. The DNA for the CDR3 is TGTGCCAGCAGCTCGAGAACAGGGGGGAAGACCCAGTACTTC.

This chain connects TRBV19 to TRBJ2-7; D gene unclear. V lost 2 bases and J 2 bases, leaving 4 bases between the germline ends. This CDR3 contains 12 residues. Germline V gene lookup returns CDR1 LNHDA and CDR2 SQIVND (reference sequence). The CDR3 reads CASSIRPYEQYF. The CDR3 DNA is TGTGCCAGTAGTATACGTCCCTACGAGCAGTACTTC. Complete variable domain (other parts from reference TRBV19 and TRBJ2-7): DGGITQSPKYLFRKEGQNVTLSCEQNLNHDAMYWYRQDPGQGLRLIYYSQIVNDFQKGDIAEGYSVSREKKESFPLTVTSAQKNPTAFYLCASSIRPYEQYFGPGTRLTVT.

The chain combines TRBV30 with TRBJ2-7; no clear D gene. There are 15 residues in the CDR3. V was clipped by 2 bases and J by 0 bases, with 14 bases between them. Germline-derived CDR1 and CDR2 are GTSNPN and SVGIG (reference sequence). In DNA form, the CDR3 reads TGTGCCTGGAGTTCCATATTAACAGTCTCCTACGAGCAGTACTTC. Translating gives CAWSSILTVSYEQYF.

V and J are TRBV2 and TRBJ2-3; 9 nucleotides agree with TRBD1. V lost 6 bases and J lost 4; bases outside the gene matches: 8. This CDR3 is built from 15 residues. The V gene's germline CDR1 is SNHLY and CDR2 FYNNEI. The CDR3 DNA reads TGTGCCAGCAGGGACTCCGGGACAGGGTCAGATACGCAGTATTTT. It is translated as CASRDSGTGSDTQYF.

The chain has TRBV6-5 and TRBJ2-1, with D unclear. Per the germline V gene, CDR1 is MNHEY and CDR2 is SVGAGI. V was cut by 6 bases and J by 0 bases, with 9 bases left in between. There are 14 residues in the CDR3. The CDR3 region has the DNA TGTGCCAGCAGAAGCTGGAGCTCCTACAATGAGCAGTTCTTC. Amino acids: CASRSWSSYNEQFF.

The rearrangement links TRBV5-5 to TRBJ1-1; D unclear. V gave up 2 bases and J gave up 3 bases, with 17 bases separating them. The CDR3 totals 16 residues. In germline, CDR1 is SGHKS, CDR2 YYEKEE (reference sequence). The CDR3 protein is CASSFSVSRLDTEAFF. The CDR3 DNA is TGTGCCAGCAGCTTTAGCGTTAGTCGGTTGGACACTGAAGCTTTCTTT.

The chain employs TRBV10-1 and TRBJ1-1; 12 bases fit TRBD1. The germline V gene encodes CDR1 WNHNN and CDR2 SYGVQD (reference sequence). The V gene end was trimmed by 4 bases and the J gene end by 1 base; junction bases not matched to a gene: 1. The CDR3 sequence is 15 residues long. The CDR3 region is CASSVGQGANTEAFF. CDR3 coding DNA: TGCGCCAGCAGTGTGGGACAGGGGGCGAACACTGAAGCTTTCTTT.

The V call is TRBV19, the J call TRBJ2-5; D perhaps matches TRBD2 (5 bases). Between the trimmed V and J ends, which lost 1 base and 5 bases, there was a span of 11 bases. Germline CDR1 is LNHDA and CDR2 is SQIVND (reference sequence). The CDR3 extends over 14 amino acids. The DNA of the CDR3 is TGTGCCAGTAGTATAGTTGGCAGGAGGGAGACCCAGTACTTC. It codes for CASSIVGRRETQYF.

The rearrangement uses TRBV7-2 and TRBJ2-3; the match to TRBD1 covers 7 bases. The trim removed 7 bases at V and 0 bases at J, leaving 10 bases unmatched. Germline V gene data show CDR1 as SGHTA and CDR2 as FQGNSA. The CDR3 covers 16 residues. CDR3 in DNA: TGTGCCAGCAAGAGGGACAGCGATTTAAGCACAGATACGCAGTATTTT. Its protein is CASKRDSDLSTDTQYF. Variable domain in full (rest from reference TRBV7-2 and TRBJ2-3): GAGVSQSPSNKVTEKGKDVELRCDPISGHTALYWYRQSLGQGLEFLIYFQGNSAPDKSGLPSDRFSAERTGGSVSTLTIQRTQQEDSAVYLCASKRDSDLSTDTQYFGPGTRLTVL.

This clone is a singleton in its sample. V gene TRBV18 combines with J gene TRBJ1-1, with a tentative D call TRBD1 (6 bases). V lost 4 bases and J 4 bases, leaving 16 bases between the germline ends. Per germline, CDR1 KGHSH and CDR2 LQKENI. This CDR3 comprises 15 residues. The CDR3 spells CASSQLTGWGTEAFF. Written as DNA, the CDR3 is TGTGCCAGCTCACAGCTTACAGGGTGGGGCACTGAAGCTTTCTTT. The full variable domain, completed using reference TRBV18 and TRBJ1-1, is NAGVMQNPRHLVRRRGQEARLRCSPMKGHSHVYWYRQLPEEGLKFMVYLQKENIIDESGMPKERFSAEFPKEGPSILRIQQVVRGDSAAYFCASSQLTGWGTEAFFGQGTRLTVV.

The chain carries TRBV11-2 and TRBJ2-1; D perhaps matches TRBD2 (6 bases). This CDR3 is built from 15 residues. Germline V gene data show CDR1 as SGHAT and CDR2 as FQNNGV. Trimming removed 2 bases from V and 7 bases from J, with 15 bases in between. The CDR3 loop reads CASSLFATRGNEQFF. CDR3 sequence (DNA): TGTGCCAGCAGCTTATTTGCGACTAGAGGTAATGAGCAGTTCTTC. The variable domain in full, completed from reference TRBV11-2 and TRBJ2-1, reads EAGVAQSPRYKIIEKRQSVAFWCNPISGHATLYWYQQILGQGPKLLIQFQNNGVVDDSQLPKDRFSAERLKGVDSTLKIQPAKLEDSAVYLCASSLFATRGNEQFFGPGTRLTVL.

The chain joins TRBV5-1 to TRBJ1-6, with D possibly matching TRBD1 (6 bases). The length of the CDR3 is 15 residues. CDR1 SGHRS and CDR2 YFSETQ come from the germline V gene. V dropped 4 bases and J dropped 7 bases, with 15 bases sitting between them. The CDR3 nucleotides read TGCGCCAGCAGCCTAGGGGGGGCAGGGAATTCACCCCTCCACTTT. Amino acid sequence: CASSLGGAGNSPLHF.

J is TRBJ2-1 and V is TRBV24-1; 12 bases are shared with TRBD2. This CDR3 has 17 amino acids. CDR1 is KGHDR, CDR2 SFDVKD, per germline. The junction had 5 bases not matched to a gene; V was cut back by 4 bases and J by 2 bases. For the CDR3, the DNA is TGTGCCACCAGTGACCCTGCTAGCGGGGGGGCCTACAATGAGCAGTTCTTC. Residues: CATSDPASGGAYNEQFF.

The chain links TRBV2 to TRBJ1-5; TRBD1 agrees at 7 bases. Germline V gene lookup returns CDR1 SNHLY and CDR2 FYNNEI. The junction had 7 bases not matched to a gene; V was cut back by 5 bases and J by 3 bases. This CDR3 is built from 15 residues. The CDR3 spells CASSLRTGNNQPQHF. The CDR3 DNA follows: TGTGCCAGCAGTCTTCGGACAGGCAACAATCAGCCCCAGCATTTT.

This rearrangement joins TRBV9 to TRBJ2-2, with 10 bases lining up with TRBD1. Trimming removed 4 bases from V and 7 bases from J; junction bases left unmatched: 16. This CDR3 is 18 amino acids long. Germline V gene lookup returns CDR1 SGDLS and CDR2 YYNGEE. The CDR3 coding sequence is TGTGCCAGCAGCCCAATAACCGGACAGGGGGTCTCGGGCGGGGAGCTGTTTTTT. It encodes CASSPITGQGVSGGELFF. The whole variable domain, filled in from reference TRBV9 and TRBJ2-2, reads DSGVTQTPKHLITATGQRVTLRCSPRSGDLSVYWYQQSLDQGLQFLIQYYNGEERAKGNILERFSAQQFPDLHSELNLSSLELGDSALYFCASSPITGQGVSGGELFFGEGSRLTVL.

The CDR3 coding sequence is TGTGCCAGCAAGGGCGGGGCCCTAGTTGTAGATACGCAGTATTTT. Encoded protein: CASKGGALVVDTQYF. This chain joins TRBV27 and TRBJ2-3, with D perhaps TRBD2 (6 bases). Trimming pared 7 bases from V and 5 bases from J, leaving 19 bases between. Germline CDR1 and CDR2: MNHEY and SMNVEV (reference sequence). The CDR3 runs 15 residues.

The genes are TRBV6-5 and TRBJ1-3, with 10 bases that match TRBD1. This CDR3 is 15 amino acids long. CDR1 is MNHEY and CDR2 is SVGAGI in the germline V gene. V dropped 5 bases and J dropped 2; count of bases not matched to a gene: 3. The CDR3 loop reads CASSPDRGPGNTIYF. CDR3 DNA: TGTGCCAGCAGTCCCGACAGGGGGCCTGGAAACACCATATATTTT.

The genes are TRBV27 and TRBJ1-2; the match to TRBD1 covers 10 bases. From germline, CDR1 is MNHEY and CDR2 SMNVEV (reference sequence). This CDR3 has 15 residues. V dropped 4 bases and J dropped 5; count of bases not matched to a gene: 7. The CDR3 is CASSSTGTGVYGYTF. CDR3 DNA: TGTGCCAGCAGTTCGACCGGGACAGGGGTTTATGGCTACACCTTC.

This clone turned up a few times. This chain links TRBV19 with TRBJ2-7, with a possible D match to TRBD1 (5 bases). The CDR3 sequence is 14 residues long. Per germline, CDR1 LNHDA and CDR2 SQIVND (reference sequence). The germline V and J ends were trimmed by 2 bases and 5 bases, with 13 bases remaining between them. The CDR3 nucleotides read TGTGCCAGTAGTATAAAGCAGGGTTATCACGAGCAGTACTTC. This sequence encodes CASSIKQGYHEQYF.

The chain is built from TRBV10-2 and TRBJ1-2, with 9 positions matching TRBD1. Germline CDR1 reads WSHSY; CDR2 reads SAAADI. This CDR3 contains 15 residues. The V and J ends lost 2 bases and 8 bases, in that order; junction bases with no gene match: 9. The CDR3: CASSERGQGMGGYTF. CDR3 sequence (DNA): TGCGCCAGCAGTGAGAGAGGACAGGGGATGGGCGGCTACACCTTC.

The rearrangement links TRBV2 to TRBJ1-2; TRBD1 matches 7 bases. V shed 4 bases and J 5 bases; nucleotides not matched to a gene: 13. The CDR3 contains 16 residues. Germline CDR1 reads SNHLY; CDR2 reads FYNNEI. The CDR3 DNA reads TGTGCCAGCAGTGGTAGCCCCCGGGGACAGTTATATGGCTACACCTTC. Translation gives CASSGSPRGQLYGYTF.

The count of this clone is one. This chain joins TRBV6-5 and TRBJ1-3; D not certain. Germline V gives CDR1 MNHEY, CDR2 SVGAGI. Trimming took off 0 bases at V and 0 bases at J, with 6 bases between the two ends. The CDR3 has 15 amino acids. The CDR3 loop reads CASSYSVYSGNTIYF. The CDR3 DNA reads as TGTGCCAGCAGTTACTCAGTCTACTCTGGAAACACCATATATTTT.

The chain joins TRBV5-4 to TRBJ2-5; 11 bases are shared with TRBD2. CDR1 and CDR2 (germline): SGHNT, YYREEE (reference sequence). V was pared by 4 bases and J by 5 bases, with 13 bases of the junction left unmatched. This CDR3 is built from 17 residues. CDR3 in amino acids: CASSLAGGPPSRETQYF. CDR3 DNA: TGTGCCAGCAGCCTAGCGGGAGGACCCCCTTCGCGCGAGACCCAGTACTTC.

This clone was counted between two and nine times. The chain uses TRBV5-6 and TRBJ2-1, with D unclear. Trimming removed 2 bases at V and 0 bases at J, with 9 bases between. Germline V gene sequence: CDR1 SGHDT, CDR2 YYEEEE. CDR3 size: 15 residues. The DNA for the CDR3 is TGTGCCAGCAGCTTCCTCCTAGTCTCCTACAATGAGCAGTTCTTC. Translating gives CASSFLLVSYNEQFF.

The gene calls are TRBV5-1 and TRBJ2-3; D remains unclear. The V gene lost 1 base and the J gene lost 2 bases, with 11 bases spanning the gap. Per the germline V gene, CDR1 is SGHRS and CDR2 is YFSETQ. The CDR3 spans 15 residues. CDR3 sequence reads: CASSLYLENTDTQYF. The CDR3 region has the DNA TGCGCCAGCAGCTTGTATTTAGAAAACACAGATACGCAGTATTTT. Looking up the rest from reference TRBV5-1 and TRBJ2-3 gives the full variable domain: KAGVTQTPRYLIKTRGQQVTLSCSPISGHRSVSWYQQTPGQGLQFLFEYFSETQRNKGNFPGRFSGRQFSNSRSEMNVSTLELGDSALYLCASSLYLENTDTQYFGPGTRLTVL.

V is TRBV5-5 and J is TRBJ2-1; D remains ambiguous. The CDR3 spans 14 residues. CDR1 SGHKS and CDR2 YYEKEE come from the germline V gene (reference sequence). V dropped 1 base and J dropped 5 bases, with 10 bases sitting between them. CDR3 sequence reads: CASSLPGLNNEQFF. Written as DNA, the CDR3 is TGTGCCAGCAGCTTGCCTGGGCTTAACAATGAGCAGTTCTTC.